The 26 T cell receptor beta chains listed next were all sequenced from one sample in a study of blood T cells in healthy people across ages. For the second PCR, which ran for 7 to 11 cycles, a sample-barcoded 5' primer and a J-beta primer mix were used. Via MiXCR, TCRdb re-called the 5' RACE reads, giving one row per CDR3 protein. The table has around 1.5 million distinct CDR3 sequences, 42% seen once. The sequencing input was blood. The source is a woman aged 18-30 years in good health.

Concerning this clonotype itself: Just one base apart from a much larger clone, this may be a read error. This rearrangement joins TRBV15 to TRBJ2-5; no clear D gene. Germline V CDR1 and CDR2: LNHNV, YYDKDF (reference sequence). Trimming stripped 0 bases from V and 11 bases from J, with 19 bases between. The CDR3 is made up of 15 amino acids. The CDR3 region is CATSRDLAASDEQYF. The CDR3 DNA sequence: TGTGCCACCAGCAGAGATCTCGCGGCGTCAGATGAGCAGTACTTC.

This clonotype showed up just a few times. The chain combines TRBV7-4 with TRBJ1-5, with no clear D. CDR3 length equals 14 residues. Between the trimmed V and J ends, which lost 3 bases and 3 bases, there was a span of 9 bases. From germline, CDR1 is SGHVT and CDR2 SQSDAQ. For the CDR3, the DNA is TGTGCCAGCAGCTTGGGAAGGCCCAATCAGCCCCAGCATTTT. It encodes CASSLGRPNQPQHF. Full variable domain (remainder filled in from reference TRBV7-4 and TRBJ1-5): GAGVSQSPRYKVAKRGRDVALRCDSISGHVTLYWYRQTLGQGSEVLTYSQSDAQRDKSGRPSGRFSAERPERSVSTLKIQRTEQGDSAVYLCASSLGRPNQPQHFGDGTRLSIL.

In regard to this clonotype: At one end, the junction sequence differs from germline, possibly due to a read error. The rearrangement uses TRBV29-1 and TRBJ1-5, with D unclear. Germline V gene lookup returns CDR1 SQVTM and CDR2 ANQGSEA. CDR3 length equals 12 residues. CDR3 DNA: TGCAGCGTTGTCGGCGGGAATCGGCCCCAGCATTTT. Its translation: CSVVGGNRPQHF.

The chain is built from TRBV12-3 or TRBV12-4 and TRBJ2-7; D unresolved. The CDR3 has 16 amino acids. V shed 6 bases and J shed 0 bases, with 18 bases lying between them. The CDR3 is CASSTISPRASYEQYF. The CDR3 DNA sequence: TGTGCCAGCAGCACCATATCCCCTCGGGCCTCCTACGAGCAGTACTTC.

This clonotype appeared a few times. V is TRBV2 and J is TRBJ2-1; TRBD2 matches 7 bases. From germline, CDR1 is SNHLY and CDR2 FYNNEI. With 6 bases clipped from V and 6 bases from J, the junction kept 5 bases outside the gene matches. The length of the CDR3 is 13 residues. The CDR3 region has the DNA TGTGCCAGCAGCCCCGGGACTATCAATGAGCAGTTCTTC. This encodes CASSPGTINEQFF. The complete variable domain, with remaining parts taken from reference TRBV2 and TRBJ2-1, reads EPEVTQTPSHQVTQMGQEVILRCVPISNHLYFYWYRQILGQKVEFLVSFYNNEISEKSEIFDDQFSVERPDGSNFTLKIRSTKLEDSAMYFCASSPGTINEQFFGPGTRLTVL.

V usage is TRBV27 and J usage is TRBJ1-2, with 9 nucleotides matching TRBD1. V dropped 6 bases and J dropped 7; count of bases not matched to a gene: 6. CDR1 is MNHEY and CDR2 is SMNVEV in the germline V gene (reference sequence). This CDR3 region has 13 residues. The CDR3 loop reads CASSAGTGLGYTF. In nucleotides, the CDR3 is TGTGCCAGCAGCGCCGGGACAGGGCTTGGCTACACCTTC.

This clonotype was detected only a few times. The chain uses TRBV3-1 and TRBJ2-7; 10 bases align to TRBD1. Unmatched junction bases numbered 8, after V lost 2 bases and J lost 7 bases. The CDR3 has 15 residues. The germline gives CDR1 LGHDT, CDR2 YNNKEL (reference sequence). The CDR3: CASSQPGQGTNEQYF. The CDR3 coding sequence is TGTGCCAGCAGCCAACCGGGACAGGGGACCAATGAGCAGTACTTC.

This chain uses TRBV6-6 with TRBJ1-5; D remains ambiguous. This CDR3 spans 16 amino acids. Germline V gene lookup returns CDR1 MNHNY and CDR2 SVGAGI (reference sequence). The V end was cut by 6 bases, the J end by 1 base, with 16 bases between. CDR3 amino acids: CASRETSRSSNQPQHF. CDR3 DNA sequence: TGTGCCAGCAGGGAGACTAGTCGGTCAAGCAATCAGCCCCAGCATTTT.

In this sample, this clonotype turned up a few times. V usage is TRBV29-1 and J usage is TRBJ2-7; D unclear. Germline loops: CDR1 SQVTM, CDR2 ANQGSEA. This CDR3 has 11 residues. The V end lost 5 bases, the J end lost 3 bases, and 8 bases lay between the germline ends. CDR3 sequence (DNA): TGCAGCGTTTCGAGTCTCTACGAGCAGTACTTC. Translation gives CSVSSLYEQYF.

The chain carries TRBV7-2 and TRBJ1-5; tentative D call: TRBD1 (6 bases). V was cut by 4 bases and J by 6 bases, with 13 bases left in between. The CDR3 sequence is 14 residues long. From germline, CDR1 is SGHTA and CDR2 FQGNSA. As DNA, the CDR3 is TGTGCCAGCAGCTCCAGAGGGGGAGCTCAGCCCCAGCATTTT. This codes for CASSSRGGAQPQHF.

The rearrangement links TRBV10-3 to TRBJ2-1, with D possibly TRBD2 on 7 matching bases. Trimming shortened V by 0 bases and J by 8 bases, and 11 bases separated the two germline ends. Germline loops: CDR1 ENHRY, CDR2 SYGVKD. The CDR3 runs 14 residues. The CDR3 spells CAISESKGGDEQFF. For the CDR3, the DNA is TGTGCCATCAGTGAGTCTAAGGGGGGGGATGAGCAGTTCTTC.

This clonotype turned up a few times. V usage is TRBV9 and J usage is TRBJ2-1, with 9 bases aligning to TRBD2. V was clipped by 0 bases and J by 10 bases; unmatched bases: 11. CDR3 size: 16 residues. Per germline, CDR1 SGDLS and CDR2 YYNGEE. As DNA, the CDR3 is TGTGCCAGCAGCGTAGAGACTAGCGGTACCCTCGGGGAGCAGTTCTTC. This gives the protein CASSVETSGTLGEQFF.

V gene TRBV30 combines with J gene TRBJ2-1; 12 bases are a match to TRBD2. V lost 2 bases to trimming and J lost 11 bases; unmatched junction nucleotides: 7. The CDR3 sequence is 14 residues long. Per germline, CDR1 GTSNPN and CDR2 SVGIG (reference sequence). CDR3 sequence: CAWSRLAGVGKQFF. CDR3 DNA sequence: TGTGCCTGGAGTCGACTAGCGGGAGTGGGGAAGCAGTTCTTC. Full variable domain (rest looked up from reference TRBV30 and TRBJ2-1): SQTIHQWPATLVQPVGSPLSLECTVEGTSNPNLYWYRQAAGRGLQLLFYSVGIGQISSEVPQNLSASRPQDRQFILSSKKLLLSDSGFYLCAWSRLAGVGKQFFGPGTRLTVL.

This clonotype showed up just a few times. V is TRBV4-1 and J is TRBJ2-1; TRBD2 agrees at 16 bases. Trimming removed 0 bases from V and 7 bases from J; junction bases left unmatched: 12. Germline V lookup: CDR1 MGHRA, CDR2 YSYEKL. The CDR3 spans 20 residues. The CDR3 loop is CASSQEPGTSGGARGNEQFF. The CDR3 DNA is TGCGCCAGCAGCCAAGAGCCAGGGACTAGCGGGGGGGCCAGGGGAAATGAGCAGTTCTTC.

The chain combines TRBV5-1 with TRBJ2-6; TRBD1 matches 7 bases. Unmatched junction bases numbered 10, after V lost 4 bases and J lost 0 bases. The CDR3 consists of 18 residues. Germline assignment: CDR1 SGHRS and CDR2 YFSETQ. This chain's CDR3 is CASSERTGPLSGANVLTF. CDR3 DNA: TGCGCCAGCAGCGAAAGGACAGGACCGCTCTCTGGGGCCAACGTCCTGACTTTC.

This clonotype was counted a few times. The V and J genes are TRBV27 and TRBJ2-1, with TRBD1 identical over 9 bases. J lost 4 bases, V lost 7 bases, and 5 bases had no gene match. CDR3 length: 14 amino acids. The germline V gene encodes CDR1 MNHEY and CDR2 SMNVEV (reference sequence). The DNA of the CDR3 is TGTGCCAGCAAAGGGACAGGGCCATACAATGAGCAGTTCTTC. Residues: CASKGTGPYNEQFF.

The CDR3 bases are TGTGCCAGCAGCCTCAGGGGGGGAGTCGGCACAGATACGCAGTATTTT. Translating gives CASSLRGGVGTDTQYF. The chain is built from TRBV3-1 and TRBJ2-3; D is tentatively TRBD1 or TRBD2 (7 bases each). Germline loops: CDR1 LGHDT, CDR2 YNNKEL (reference sequence). Trimming took off 4 bases at V and 1 base at J, with 15 bases between the two ends. The CDR3 has 16 amino acids.

The genes are TRBV9 and TRBJ2-1, with 8 bases identical to TRBD1. CDR3 length: 14 residues. V was pared by 6 bases and J by 9 bases, with 11 bases of the junction left unmatched. Germline lookup yields CDR1 SGDLS and CDR2 YYNGEE. The CDR3 coding sequence is TGTGCCAGCACCCACTCCGCAGGGGGCGGTGAGCAGTTCTTC. It codes for CASTHSAGGGEQFF.

The chain carries TRBV20-1 and TRBJ2-1; the match to TRBD1 covers 8 bases. This CDR3 is built from 14 residues. Germline V gives CDR1 DFQATT, CDR2 SNEGSKA (reference sequence). Trimming cost V 5 bases and J 5 bases; bases outside gene matches: 8. DNA of the CDR3: TGCAGTGCTTCCGGGACAGGCCCTGACAATGAGCAGTTCTTC. It codes for CSASGTGPDNEQFF.

This clonotype was counted between two and nine times. The chain is built from TRBV4-1 and TRBJ2-1, with a possible D match to TRBD2 (6 bases). CDR1 is MGHRA, CDR2 YSYEKL, per germline. The CDR3 has 17 residues. V dropped 0 bases and J dropped 7 bases, with 19 bases sitting between them. CDR3 loop: CASSQEGRGRFGNEQFF. In DNA, the CDR3 is TGCGCCAGCAGCCAAGAAGGTAGAGGGAGGTTCGGGAATGAGCAGTTCTTC.

The chain combines TRBV4-1 with TRBJ1-2, with unresolved D. The CDR3 is 14 amino acids. Germline V lookup: CDR1 MGHRA, CDR2 YSYEKL. Between the trimmed V and J ends, which lost 1 base and 1 base, there was a span of 7 bases. The CDR3 here is CASSQVIGNYGYTF. The CDR3, as DNA: TGCGCCAGCAGCCAAGTCATAGGTAACTATGGCTACACCTTC.

The chain couples TRBV7-2 to TRBJ1-2; a possible D gene is TRBD1 (6 bases). The CDR3 loop spans 16 amino acids. The germline V gene encodes CDR1 SGHTA and CDR2 FQGNSA. V was cut by 1 base and J by 8 bases, with 20 bases left in between. CDR3 sequence reads: CASSLVSAQGTGGYTF. CDR3 DNA: TGTGCCAGCAGCTTAGTTTCGGCGCAGGGGACGGGGGGCTACACCTTC.

This clonotype was detected only a few times. V and J are TRBV25-1 and TRBJ2-1; 11 nucleotides align to TRBD2. This CDR3 is built from 21 residues. V was clipped by 1 base and J by 0 bases; unmatched bases: 14. CDR1 and CDR2 (germline): MGHDK, SYGVNS. CDR3 amino acids: CASSELRASGGPISSYNEQFF. CDR3 DNA sequence: TGTGCCAGCAGTGAATTGAGGGCTAGCGGGGGGCCCATCAGCTCCTACAATGAGCAGTTCTTC. Full variable domain (outside the CDR3, taken from reference TRBV25-1 and TRBJ2-1): EADIYQTPRYLVIGTGKKITLECSQTMGHDKMYWYQQDPGMELHLIHYSYGVNSTEKGDLSSESTVSRIRTEHFPLTLESARPSHTSQYLCASSELRASGGPISSYNEQFFGPGTRLTVL.

The chain is built from TRBV5-5 and TRBJ2-3, with a possible D match to TRBD2 (6 bases). The V end was cut by 2 bases, the J end by 5 bases, with 12 bases between. CDR3 length equals 14 residues. Germline V gene lookup returns CDR1 SGHKS and CDR2 YYEKEE (reference sequence). The DNA for the CDR3 is TGTGCCAGCAGCTTTCGAGACGGGAGAGATACGCAGTATTTT. Encoded protein: CASSFRDGRDTQYF.

This clonotype was detected a few times. The chain uses TRBV4-1 and TRBJ1-1; D gene ambiguous. V lost 1 base and J 0 bases, leaving 12 bases between the germline ends. This CDR3 comprises 16 residues. The germline gives CDR1 MGHRA, CDR2 YSYEKL. CDR3 amino acids: CASSQGIQVMNTEAFF. CDR3 in DNA: TGCGCCAGCAGCCAAGGGATCCAGGTGATGAACACTGAAGCTTTCTTT.

This clonotype came up a few times. CDR3 residues: CASSLGAGITPNEQFF. CDR3 bases: TGTGCCAGCAGCTTGGGCGCGGGGATTACCCCCAATGAGCAGTTCTTC. The chain uses TRBV11-1 and TRBJ2-1, with TRBD2 as a possible D gene (6 bases). Germline CDR1 and CDR2: SGHAT and FQDESV (reference sequence). V shed 3 bases and J shed 6 bases, with 18 bases lying between them. The CDR3 totals 16 residues. Looking up the rest from reference TRBV11-1 and TRBJ2-1 gives the full variable domain: EAEVAQSPRYKITEKSQAVAFWCDPISGHATLYWYRQILGQGPELLVQFQDESVVDDSQLPKDRFSAERLKGVDSTLKIQPAELGDSAMYLCASSLGAGITPNEQFFGPGTRLTVL.